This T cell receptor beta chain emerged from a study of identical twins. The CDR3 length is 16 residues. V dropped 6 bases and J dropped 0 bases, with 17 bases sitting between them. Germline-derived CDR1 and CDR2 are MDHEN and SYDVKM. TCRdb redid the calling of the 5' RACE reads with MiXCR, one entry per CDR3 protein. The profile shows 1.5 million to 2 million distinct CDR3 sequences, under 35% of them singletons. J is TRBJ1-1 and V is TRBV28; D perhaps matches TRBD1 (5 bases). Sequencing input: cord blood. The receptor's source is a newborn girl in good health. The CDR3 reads CASSLRGRAMNTEAFF. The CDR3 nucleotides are TGTGCCAGCAGCCTCCGGGGCAGGGCTATGAACACTGAAGCTTTCTTT. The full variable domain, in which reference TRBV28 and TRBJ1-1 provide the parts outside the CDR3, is DVKVTQSSRYLVKRTGEKVFLECVQDMDHENMFWYRQDPGLGLRLIYFSYDVKMKEKGDIPEGYSVSREKKERFSLILESASTNQTSMYLCASSLRGRAMNTEAFFGQGTRLTVV.